The present T cell receptor (beta chain) was sequenced within a study of cytomegalovirus exposure and HLA in healthy donors. Background on the study: Samples from HLA-typed donors yielded some 85 million unique TCRs in an early data release. Genotyping showed roughly 86% of over 350 donors falling in the Caucasian-associated ancestry cluster. Points from the study as a whole: The authors later linked a missense DCLRE1C variant to TCR beta V- and J-gene trimming. Accurate prediction of most subjects' HLA-A and HLA-B alleles from TCR beta sequences was reported.

Unmatched junction bases numbered 8, after V lost 4 bases and J lost 1 base. This CDR3 has 16 amino acids. CDR1 and CDR2 (germline): SGHDT, YYEEEE. The study ran its PCR with 60 Vbeta and 13 Jbeta primers. Some clones are missing from TCRdb's copy, which holds only in-frame ones; the method was immunoSEQ multiplex PCR. The data contain some 91,000 clones, around 77% of them singletons. With respect to this clone: As yet, its antigen is unknown.

Sequenced sample: PBMCs. The source is a man aged 35 to 55 in good health and CMV-seronegative. The chain recombines TRBV5-6 with TRBJ2-3; 8 bases align to TRBD1. The CDR3: CASSPGPDRGTDTQYF. CDR3 nucleotides: TGTGCCAGCAGCCCCGGGCCGGACAGGGGCACAGATACGCAGTATTTT.